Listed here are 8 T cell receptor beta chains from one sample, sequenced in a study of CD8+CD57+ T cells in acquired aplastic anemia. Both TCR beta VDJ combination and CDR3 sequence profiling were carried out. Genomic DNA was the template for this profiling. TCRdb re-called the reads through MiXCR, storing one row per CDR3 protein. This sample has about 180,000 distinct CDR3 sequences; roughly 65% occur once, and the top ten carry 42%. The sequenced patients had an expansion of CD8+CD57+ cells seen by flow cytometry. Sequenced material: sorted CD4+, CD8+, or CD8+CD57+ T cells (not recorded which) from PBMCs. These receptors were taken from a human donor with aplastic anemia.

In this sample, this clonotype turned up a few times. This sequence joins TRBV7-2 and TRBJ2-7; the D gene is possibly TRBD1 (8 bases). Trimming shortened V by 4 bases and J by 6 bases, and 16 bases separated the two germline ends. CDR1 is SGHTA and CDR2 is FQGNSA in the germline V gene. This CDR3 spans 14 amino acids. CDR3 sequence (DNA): TGTGCCAGCAGCTCCCGGACAGGGAGGGGCGAGCAGTACTTC. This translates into CASSSRTGRGEQYF.

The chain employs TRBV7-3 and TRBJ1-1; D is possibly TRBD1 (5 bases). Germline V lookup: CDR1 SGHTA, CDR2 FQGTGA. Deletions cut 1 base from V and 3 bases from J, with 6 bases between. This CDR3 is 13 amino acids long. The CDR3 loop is CASSLKGDTEAFF. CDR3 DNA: TGTGCCAGCAGCTTAAAAGGGGACACTGAAGCTTTCTTT.

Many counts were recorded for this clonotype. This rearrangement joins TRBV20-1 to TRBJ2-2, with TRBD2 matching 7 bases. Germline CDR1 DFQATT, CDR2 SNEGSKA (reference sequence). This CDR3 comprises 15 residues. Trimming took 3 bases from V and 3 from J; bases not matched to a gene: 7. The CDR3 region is CSARPSGVDTGELFF. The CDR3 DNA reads TGCAGTGCTAGGCCGAGCGGGGTTGACACCGGGGAGCTGTTTTTT.

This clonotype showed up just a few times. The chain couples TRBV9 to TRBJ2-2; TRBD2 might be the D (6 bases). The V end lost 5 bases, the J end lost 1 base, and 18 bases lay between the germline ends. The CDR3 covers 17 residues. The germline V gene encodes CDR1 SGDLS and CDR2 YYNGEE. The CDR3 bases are TGTGCCAGCAGTCAAGGTCGGGCGGGGCTGAACACCGGGGAGCTGTTTTTT. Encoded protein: CASSQGRAGLNTGELFF.

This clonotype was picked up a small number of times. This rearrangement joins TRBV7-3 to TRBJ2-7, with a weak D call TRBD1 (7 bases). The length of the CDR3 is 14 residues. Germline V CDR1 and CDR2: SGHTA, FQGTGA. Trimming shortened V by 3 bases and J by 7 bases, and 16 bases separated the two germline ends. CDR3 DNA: TGTGCCAGCAGCTTGTCGCCAGGGGGAGGTGAGCAGTACTTC. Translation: CASSLSPGGGEQYF.

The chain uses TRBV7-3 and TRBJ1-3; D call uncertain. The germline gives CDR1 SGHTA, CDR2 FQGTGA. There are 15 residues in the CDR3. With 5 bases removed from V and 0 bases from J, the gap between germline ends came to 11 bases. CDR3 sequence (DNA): TGTGCCAGCAGCCAGGACGGTATCTCTGGAAACACCATATATTTT. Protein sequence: CASSQDGISGNTIYF.

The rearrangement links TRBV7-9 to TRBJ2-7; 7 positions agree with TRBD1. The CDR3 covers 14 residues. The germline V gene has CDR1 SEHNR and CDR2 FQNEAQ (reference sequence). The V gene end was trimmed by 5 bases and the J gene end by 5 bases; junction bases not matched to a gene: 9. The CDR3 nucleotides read TGTGCCAGCAGCCTAACAGGGGAGAGGGACGAGCAGTACTTC. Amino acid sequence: CASSLTGERDEQYF.

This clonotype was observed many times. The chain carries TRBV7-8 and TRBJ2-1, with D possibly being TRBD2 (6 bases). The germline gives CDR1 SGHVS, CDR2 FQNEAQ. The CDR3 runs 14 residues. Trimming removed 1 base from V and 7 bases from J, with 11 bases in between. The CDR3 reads CASSLGREANEQFF. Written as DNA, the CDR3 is TGTGCCAGCAGCTTAGGGAGGGAGGCAAATGAGCAGTTCTTC.